The rows below give T cell receptor beta chains drawn from one sample of a study of identical twins. TCRdb re-called the 5' RACE reads through MiXCR, storing one row per CDR3 protein. Of over 550,000 distinct CDR3 sequences in the sample, under 8.5% were seen once. The sample also formed part of further work on yellow fever vaccine responses in identical twins.

Sequencing was performed on PBMCs. These receptors originate from a woman aged 18-30 years in good health. Each CDR3 is given with its conserved first and last residue. The order of the fields is D gene, CDR3 length, J gene, V gene, clone size, CDR3 DNA, CDR3 protein. A D gene is named only where the DNA matches it firmly. Expanded clones get a size class; other rows say once, few or many, or leave the size out.

D gene: NA; CDR3 length: 14; J gene: TRBJ2-3; V gene: TRBV12-3/TRBV12-4; clone size: many; CDR3 DNA: TGTGCCAGCAGTTTCAAAGGGGTTACAGATACGCAGTATTTT; CDR3 protein: CASSFKGVTDTQYF
D gene: NA; CDR3 length: 14; J gene: TRBJ2-2; V gene: TRBV11-2; clone size: few; CDR3 DNA: TGTGCCAGCAGCCGTCGGGGACACACCGGGGAGCTGTTTTTT; CDR3 protein: CASSRRGHTGELFF
D gene: NA; CDR3 length: 14; J gene: TRBJ2-7; V gene: TRBV28; clone size: once; CDR3 DNA: TGTGCCAGCACCTCATCGGGCAGTCCCTACGAGCAGTACTTC; CDR3 protein: CASTSSGSPYEQYF
D gene: NA; CDR3 length: 15; J gene: TRBJ1-5; V gene: TRBV12-3/TRBV12-4; clone size: NA; CDR3 DNA: TGTGCCAGCAGTTTTATCTCGGGAGGCAATCAGCCCCAGCATTTT; CDR3 protein: CASSFISGGNQPQHF
D gene: NA; CDR3 length: 15; J gene: TRBJ2-7; V gene: TRBV5-1; clone size: NA; CDR3 DNA: TGCGCCAGCAGCCACCCGGCGAGGGGGGCCTACGAGCAGTACTTC; CDR3 protein: CASSHPARGAYEQYF
D gene: TRBD1; CDR3 length: 18; J gene: TRBJ2-3; V gene: TRBV11-2; clone size: few; CDR3 DNA: TGTGCCAGCAGCCTTAAAGGTCGGACAGGGGTCTCTCCAGATACGCAGTATTTT; CDR3 protein: CASSLKGRTGVSPDTQYF
D gene: NA; CDR3 length: 13; J gene: TRBJ1-2; V gene: TRBV4-1; clone size: few; CDR3 DNA: TGCGCCAGCAGCCAGTTACAGGGAAACGGCTACACCTTC; CDR3 protein: CASSQLQGNGYTF
D gene: TRBD2; CDR3 length: 19; J gene: TRBJ2-1; V gene: TRBV29-1; clone size: NA; CDR3 DNA: TGCAGCGTATCCGACAGGGGTGCTAGCGGGAGGAACTCCTACAATGAGCAGTTCTTC; CDR3 protein: CSVSDRGASGRNSYNEQFF
D gene: NA; CDR3 length: 17; J gene: TRBJ2-5; V gene: TRBV5-1; clone size: few; CDR3 DNA: TGCGCCAGCAGCTTGGGAGGCAGGGGGGAGTTACAAGAGACCCAGTACTTC; CDR3 protein: CASSLGGRGELQETQYF
D gene: NA; CDR3 length: 14; J gene: TRBJ2-5; V gene: TRBV6-1; clone size: NA; CDR3 DNA: TGTGCCAGCGCCGGGGACGCGGGCCCCGAGACCCAGTACTTC; CDR3 protein: CASAGDAGPETQYF
D gene: NA; CDR3 length: 16; J gene: TRBJ2-2; V gene: TRBV29-1; clone size: NA; CDR3 DNA: TGCAGCGTCAAACGGACAGTTTCAGGAATGACCGGGGAGCTGTTTTTT; CDR3 protein: CSVKRTVSGMTGELFF
D gene: NA; CDR3 length: 14; J gene: TRBJ1-3; V gene: TRBV29-1; clone size: NA; CDR3 DNA: TGCAGCGTTGATGCTGGGAATTCTGGAAACACCATATATTTT; CDR3 protein: CSVDAGNSGNTIYF
D gene: TRBD2; CDR3 length: 18; J gene: TRBJ2-1; V gene: TRBV10-3; clone size: few; CDR3 DNA: TGTGCCATCAGGGGAATGACTAGCGGGAGGGCCCTCAGGAATGAGCAGTTCTTC; CDR3 protein: CAIRGMTSGRALRNEQFF
D gene: TRBD1; CDR3 length: 15; J gene: TRBJ2-5; V gene: TRBV10-3; clone size: NA; CDR3 DNA: TGTGCCATCAGTGATTCAACAGGGGGACAAGAGACCCAGTACTTC; CDR3 protein: CAISDSTGGQETQYF
D gene: NA; CDR3 length: 14; J gene: TRBJ2-3; V gene: TRBV20-1; clone size: NA; CDR3 DNA: TGCAGTGCCTTCTTTAGGGGTAGCACAGATACGCAGTATTTT; CDR3 protein: CSAFFRGSTDTQYF
D gene: TRBD1; CDR3 length: 15; J gene: TRBJ1-4; V gene: TRBV28; clone size: NA; CDR3 DNA: TGTGCCAGCAGTACGCGACAGGGCACTAATGAAAAACTGTTTTTT; CDR3 protein: CASSTRQGTNEKLFF
D gene: NA; CDR3 length: 15; J gene: TRBJ2-1; V gene: TRBV14; clone size: few; CDR3 DNA: TGTGCCAGCAGCCAACGCGCGGGGTGGGGTAATGAGCAGTTCTTC; CDR3 protein: CASSQRAGWGNEQFF
D gene: NA; CDR3 length: 12; J gene: TRBJ2-1; V gene: TRBV28; clone size: few; CDR3 DNA: TGTGCCACCAATTGGGGGGCGGCTGAGCAGTTCTTC; CDR3 protein: CATNWGAAEQFF
D gene: TRBD1; CDR3 length: 16; J gene: TRBJ2-2; V gene: TRBV5-1; clone size: many; CDR3 DNA: TGCGCCAGCAGCTTGGTCGGACAGGGGGCGATCGGGGAGCTGTTTTTT; CDR3 protein: CASSLVGQGAIGELFF
D gene: TRBD1; CDR3 length: 16; J gene: TRBJ1-1; V gene: TRBV12-3/TRBV12-4; clone size: NA; CDR3 DNA: TGTGCCAGCATATGGGGACAGGGGGCGAGTAGGACTGAAGCTTTCTTT; CDR3 protein: CASIWGQGASRTEAFF
D gene: TRBD2; CDR3 length: 13; J gene: TRBJ2-1; V gene: TRBV29-1; clone size: few; CDR3 DNA: TGCAGCGTTGAACTAGCGGGGGGGGTTGAGCAGTTCTTC; CDR3 protein: CSVELAGGVEQFF
D gene: TRBD2; CDR3 length: 14; J gene: TRBJ2-3; V gene: TRBV12-3/TRBV12-4; clone size: many; CDR3 DNA: TGTGCCAGCAGTCCCGGGACTAGCCCTATAGCGCAGTATTTT; CDR3 protein: CASSPGTSPIAQYF
D gene: NA; CDR3 length: 11; J gene: TRBJ2-1; V gene: TRBV20-1; clone size: many; CDR3 DNA: TGCAGTGCTAGGCCGGGTGATGAGCAGTTCTTC; CDR3 protein: CSARPGDEQFF
D gene: NA; CDR3 length: 15; J gene: TRBJ1-5; V gene: TRBV5-1; clone size: many; CDR3 DNA: TGCGCCAGCAGCTTGCGTGGGTATAGCAATCAGCCCCAGCATTTT; CDR3 protein: CASSLRGYSNQPQHF
D gene: TRBD1; CDR3 length: 16; J gene: TRBJ2-1; V gene: TRBV15; clone size: many; CDR3 DNA: TGTGCCACCAGCAGCAAGGGACAGGGGGAAGGTAATGAGCAGTTCTTC; CDR3 protein: CATSSKGQGEGNEQFF
D gene: TRBD1; CDR3 length: 13; J gene: TRBJ1-1; V gene: TRBV29-1; clone size: many; CDR3 DNA: TGCAGCGCAGTGGGACAGGGTCATACTGAAGCTTTCTTT; CDR3 protein: CSAVGQGHTEAFF
D gene: TRBD1; CDR3 length: 19; J gene: TRBJ1-4; V gene: TRBV15; clone size: NA; CDR3 DNA: TGTGCCACCAGCAGAGATGGCCCCCCCGCCCAGGGGGCGATGGAAAAACTGTTTTTT; CDR3 protein: CATSRDGPPAQGAMEKLFF
D gene: TRBD2; CDR3 length: 19; J gene: TRBJ2-3; V gene: TRBV12-3/TRBV12-4; clone size: many; CDR3 DNA: TGTGCCAGCAGTTTCTCTACCGGGGGACTAGCGAAGAGCACAGATACGCAGTATTTT; CDR3 protein: CASSFSTGGLAKSTDTQYF
D gene: TRBD2; CDR3 length: 18; J gene: TRBJ2-1; V gene: TRBV5-1; clone size: few; CDR3 DNA: TGCGCCAGCAGCTGGGGACTAGCGGGAGTCCTCTCCTACAATGAGCAGTTCTTC; CDR3 protein: CASSWGLAGVLSYNEQFF
D gene: TRBD2; CDR3 length: 14; J gene: TRBJ2-7; V gene: TRBV12-3/TRBV12-4; clone size: few; CDR3 DNA: TGTGCCAGCAGTGGGACTAGCCGAAACTACGAGCAGTACTTC; CDR3 protein: CASSGTSRNYEQYF
D gene: NA; CDR3 length: 13; J gene: TRBJ2-5; V gene: TRBV28; clone size: many; CDR3 DNA: TGTGCCAGCAGTACCAGAGTACAAGAGACCCAGTACTTC; CDR3 protein: CASSTRVQETQYF
D gene: NA; CDR3 length: 17; J gene: TRBJ2-3; V gene: TRBV5-1; clone size: few; CDR3 DNA: TGCGCCAGCAGCTTGGAGGGGACCCGAAGGGCCTCGGATACGCAGTATTTT; CDR3 protein: CASSLEGTRRASDTQYF
D gene: NA; CDR3 length: 17; J gene: TRBJ2-1; V gene: TRBV7-8; clone size: few; CDR3 DNA: TGTGCCAGCAGCACGCCGACTAGTACAAACTCCTACAATGAGCAGTTCTTC; CDR3 protein: CASSTPTSTNSYNEQFF
D gene: NA; CDR3 length: 14; J gene: TRBJ1-5; V gene: TRBV7-2; clone size: many; CDR3 DNA: TGTGCCAGCAGCTTCGGTAAGGGAAATCAGCCCCAGCATTTT; CDR3 protein: CASSFGKGNQPQHF
D gene: TRBD2; CDR3 length: 17; J gene: TRBJ2-3; V gene: TRBV6-5; clone size: once; CDR3 DNA: TGTGCCAGCAGTTACTCTACTAGCGGGAGGGCGCCAGATACGCAGTATTTT; CDR3 protein: CASSYSTSGRAPDTQYF
D gene: TRBD1; CDR3 length: 16; J gene: TRBJ2-3; V gene: TRBV4-1; clone size: many; CDR3 DNA: TGCGCCAGCAGCCGAGGGACAGGGGATGGATTTGATACGCAGTATTTT; CDR3 protein: CASSRGTGDGFDTQYF